This T cell receptor (beta chain) was sequenced during a study of cytomegalovirus exposure and HLA in healthy donors (dated by TCRdb to about 2017). Broadly, across the study: In an earlier analysis of some 550 of the donors, approximately 300 Gb of sequence data and just under 120 million unique TCR beta sequences from 150 million to 200 million T cells were reported. Roughly 300 gigabases of sequencing data and 80 million or so unique TCR sequences were included in an early release covering roughly 600 HLA-typed donors. Among the approximately 400 genotyped donors, around 81% belonged to the genetic ancestry cluster associated with self-reported Caucasian donors. The study aimed to test whether signatures of past pathogen exposure could be identified by cataloging public T cell receptors. Using immunosequencing, the study profiled T cell repertoires from around 680 subjects and related those repertoires to cytomegalovirus serostatus. A separate validation cohort of 100 to 150 different subjects was used in addition to the 666-subject first cohort. The study combined high-throughput TCR immunosequencing, statistical association of individual TCRs with disease status, and machine learning to predict cytomegalovirus infection status. A later analysis re-examined previously published TCR beta repertoires from more than 650 donors and added high-resolution HLA genotyping to investigate patterns of TCR occurrence. Rather than using new phenotypic data, the later analysis identified candidate immune exposures from TCR beta sequences and from how often those sequences occurred across donors. An earlier analysis of approximately 500 of the donors applied high-throughput TCR beta sequencing to assess whether each TCR beta V gene segment acted as functional or pseudogenic. Alongside the repertoire data, information on donor age, sex, ethnicity and CMV serostatus was compiled. A later genetic analysis used genome-wide SNP genotypes for about 65% of the roughly 700 donors, treating that subset as a discovery cohort. Every discovery cohort repertoire had been produced on one sequencing platform. HLA typing included class I and class II loci at four-digit resolution. The number of typed donors differed by locus: roughly 629-630 for A, B, C, DRB1 and DQB1; approximately 520 for DQA1; 606 for DPA1; and roughly 470 for DPB1. Several DR-DQ haplotypes were handled as single units for association and clustering because linkage in the cohort was strong. Across approximately 400 genotyped donors of the cohort, an average of roughly 230,000 unique TCR beta nucleotide sequences per donor were sequenced, and 15% to 20% of those sequences were non-productive.

As regards this clone: The clone's antigen remains unknown. No base qualities exist here, and no much larger clone lies one base off it.

From its cysteine to its phenylalanine, the CDR3 spans 12 amino acids. Left in the record is the CDR3 DNA by itself, 36 bases read in frame from the first base. V lost 6 bases and J lost 4 bases; the stretch between them is 10 bases long. CDR1 and CDR2 were assigned from the germline V gene (reference sequence) as WNHNN and SYGVQD. Libraries came from the immunoSEQ multiplex PCR assay. For the multiplex PCR, a mixture combining 60 forward primers for TCR Vbeta segments and 13 reverse primers for TCR Jbeta segments was used. Amplification of the CDR3 region of rearranged TCR beta genes was performed with a multiplex PCR assay on genomic DNA. On the Illumina HiSeq System, the amplified TCR beta libraries were sequenced as 87-base-pair reads. In the original analysis: A later analysis tallied roughly 78 million unique TCR beta chains across the 666 repertoires, and some 10 million of those chains were shared by two or more donors. Raw reads were error-corrected and collapsed into unique sequences by a nearest-neighbor algorithm in which closely related sequences were merged to remove PCR and sequencing errors. To assign V, D and J gene segments, CDR3 sequences were aligned to IMGT reference sequences. For a sequence to be retained, a match of at least six nucleotides was required to both a V gene segment and a J gene segment. A rearrangement was called productive if the CDR3 had no stop codons and remained in frame with V and J, and every other rearrangement was called non-productive. CDR3 was defined according to IMGT convention as the region running from the second conserved V-encoded cysteine to the conserved J-encoded phenylalanine. In an earlier analysis of approximately 500 of the donors, sequences lacking an unambiguous match to a single V gene segment were excluded. In an earlier analysis of 587 of the donors, V segments were called functional above 56.7% productive rearrangements and were called segregating when the between-donor standard deviation exceeded 5%. To diagnose cytomegalovirus status from the catalog of TCR beta chain sequences, a statistical classification framework was built. V and J gene assignment, in a later analysis, came from comparing TCR nucleotide sequences with IMGT/GENE-DB human TR gene sequences. Using the TCRdist pipeline, a later analysis assigned CDR3 sequences along with most-parsimonious VDJ recombination scenarios. In a later analysis, each TCR beta chain was defined by its CDR3 amino acid sequence together with its V-gene family, and reads lacking a unique V-gene family were excluded. A later analysis removed 450 to 600 highly shared, low-generation-probability nucleotide sequences to deal with suspected cross-contamination and a sequencing artifact. A later analysis calculated a clonal expansion index for each public chain from normalized within-repertoire ranks of inferred template counts. Generation probabilities in a later analysis came from a VDJ recombination model fitted to out-of-frame rearrangements, and those results were checked against IGoR. In a later analysis, hypergeometric tests were used to score TCR-TCR, TCR-HLA and TCR-CMV co-occurrence, with a repertoire-size bias correction applied to TCR pairs. In a later analysis, false discovery rates were estimated by permuting HLA or CMV assignments 20 times. In a later analysis, co-occurring TCRs were grouped using DBSCAN, and TCRdist sequence similarity was added for clustering within HLA-allele-positive subsets. Repertoires with fewer than 30,000 or more than 120,000 public chains were left out of co-occurrence clustering, as were four to six repertoires with anomalous nucleotide sharing. TCRdb took over this immuneACCESS table, retaining in-frame rearrangements with V and J assigned. Such tables are incomplete; in checked studies, under half of the missing clones stem from an unresolved V gene, and the remainder is unexplained. V, J and clone size were drawn from that table, and D and trimming were deduced from the DNA. This sample holds over 25,000 clones; more than 55% were observed only once. The ten largest clonotypes hold around 40% of the sample.

The cohort consisted of approximately 670 healthy bone marrow donors. At the time of sampling, every cohort member was nominally healthy, though immune exposures that went unrecorded were likely present. The donor tested CMV seropositive, placing the donor among the 290 or so seropositive members of the cohort. Each donor provided a peripheral blood sample, and peripheral blood mononuclear cells were used for TCR beta sequencing. The Qiagen DNeasy Blood Extraction Kit was used to extract genomic DNA from the blood cell samples. Broader findings and caveats from the paper: In a later analysis, several top co-occurrence clusters were reported to appear linked to parvovirus B19, influenza, CMV and Epstein-Barr virus. A later analysis found that most CMV-associated TCR beta chains appeared HLA-restricted, with HLA associations seemingly driven largely by CMV exposure. The classifier was reported to diagnose cytomegalovirus status with high specificity and sensitivity in both the original and validation cohorts. A cluster of highly shared sequence variants was judged likely to represent a technical artifact of the sequencing pipeline. At a false discovery rate of 0.05, a later analysis linked roughly 17,000 TCR beta sequences to specific HLA alleles. An earlier analysis of several hundred of the donors showed that most TCR beta V segments appeared in productive rearrangements either about 90% or about 30% of the time, which broadly matched IMGT annotations. A further reported finding was that TCR beta sequences accurately predicted the HLA-A and HLA-B alleles for most subjects in the first cohort. It was suggested by the authors that the approach could potentially be generalized to other disease states and immunological phenotypes. A total of 150 or so TCR beta chains were listed by the study as associated with cytomegalovirus. In this cohort, only TCR beta chains were sequenced, and detectable features were limited by the absence of alpha or paired-chain data. Some IMGT-functional V segments, including TRBV6-2 and TRBV6-3, could not be distinguished by the 87-base-pair reads and were therefore excluded. Because HLA typing was unavailable for some donors at each locus, only the typed subset was used in association tests. For the cohort, immune exposure information was limited to CMV serostatus. Correlated functional status among segregating V segments might reflect linkage disequilibrium, but an unknown experimental factor could not be ruled out. A later analysis found that TCR association rates varied across HLA loci, with DRB1 alleles showing the most associated TCRs and HLA-C alleles the fewest. In a later genetic analysis, a missense DCLRE1C variant was associated with V-gene and J-gene trimming of TCR beta chains, and the association was replicated in an independent cohort. While some public TCRs were present in many individuals, most TCR sequences turned up only very rarely across donors. The earlier analysis of some 560 of the donors excluded some 15 rarely observed V segments, including chromosome 9 orphons, because counts were too low. The presence/absence analyses assumed that sequencing depth was roughly uniform across donors, and that assumption may not be true. In a later analysis, HLA-associated TCR beta chains showed more clonal expansion and lower generation probabilities than non-associated chains that were equally common. A later genetic analysis reported fewer N-insertions in productive TCRs among donors in an Asian-associated ancestry cluster than the approximately 700-donor mean. In vitro tests confirmed that three of the cytomegalovirus-associated TCR beta chains recognize cytomegalovirus antigens. Strong co-occurrence of HLA alleles, especially DR and DQ, made assigning TCR associations to individual alleles difficult.

Sequenced sample: PBMCs. This TCR was sampled from a male donor in good health and CMV-seropositive. The sequence links TRBV10-1 to TRBJ2-7, with the D gene uncertain. The DNA sequence is as follows: TGCGCCAGCAGGGTCCAGGTATACGAGCAGTACTTC. Its coded protein is CASRVQVYEQYF.